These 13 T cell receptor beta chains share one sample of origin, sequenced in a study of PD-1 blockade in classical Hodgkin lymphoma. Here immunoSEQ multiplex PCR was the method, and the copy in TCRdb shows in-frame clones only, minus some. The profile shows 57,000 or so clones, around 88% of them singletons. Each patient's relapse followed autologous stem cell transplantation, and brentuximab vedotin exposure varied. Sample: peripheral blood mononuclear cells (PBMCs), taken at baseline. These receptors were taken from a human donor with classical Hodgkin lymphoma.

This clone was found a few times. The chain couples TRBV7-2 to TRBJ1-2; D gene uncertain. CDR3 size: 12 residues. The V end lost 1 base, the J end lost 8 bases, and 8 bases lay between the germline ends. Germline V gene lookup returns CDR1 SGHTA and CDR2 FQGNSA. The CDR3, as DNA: TGTGCCAGCAGCTTAGGGTCTAACGGCTACACCTTC. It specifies CASSLGSNGYTF.

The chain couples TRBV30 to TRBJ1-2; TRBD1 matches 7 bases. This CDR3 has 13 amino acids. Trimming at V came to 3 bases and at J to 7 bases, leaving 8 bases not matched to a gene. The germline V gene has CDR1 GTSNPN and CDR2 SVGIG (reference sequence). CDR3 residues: CAWSADRAVGYTF. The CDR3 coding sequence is TGTGCCTGGAGCGCCGACAGGGCGGTTGGCTACACCTTC. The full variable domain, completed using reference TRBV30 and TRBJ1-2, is SQTIHQWPATLVQPVGSPLSLECTVEGTSNPNLYWYRQAAGRGLQLLFYSVGIGQISSEVPQNLSASRPQDRQFILSSKKLLLSDSGFYLCAWSADRAVGYTFGSGTRLTVV.

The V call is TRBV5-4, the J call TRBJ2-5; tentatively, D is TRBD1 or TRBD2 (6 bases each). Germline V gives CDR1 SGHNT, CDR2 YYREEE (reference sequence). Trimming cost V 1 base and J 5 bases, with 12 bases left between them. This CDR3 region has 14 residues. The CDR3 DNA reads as TGTGCCAGCAGCTTGAAACAGGGAGGCGAGACCCAGTACTTC. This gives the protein CASSLKQGGETQYF.

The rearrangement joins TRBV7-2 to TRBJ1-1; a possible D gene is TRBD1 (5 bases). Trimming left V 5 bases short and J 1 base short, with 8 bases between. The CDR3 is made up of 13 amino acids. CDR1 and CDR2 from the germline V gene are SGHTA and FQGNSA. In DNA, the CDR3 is TGTGCCAGCAGCGGAGGACAGAACACTGAAGCTTTCTTT. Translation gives CASSGGQNTEAFF.

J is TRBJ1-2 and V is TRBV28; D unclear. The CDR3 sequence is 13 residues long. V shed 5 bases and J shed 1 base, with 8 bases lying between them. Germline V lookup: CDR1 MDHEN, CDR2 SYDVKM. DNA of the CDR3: TGTGCCAGCAGTCGCGACTTTAACTATGGCTACACCTTC. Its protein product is CASSRDFNYGYTF.

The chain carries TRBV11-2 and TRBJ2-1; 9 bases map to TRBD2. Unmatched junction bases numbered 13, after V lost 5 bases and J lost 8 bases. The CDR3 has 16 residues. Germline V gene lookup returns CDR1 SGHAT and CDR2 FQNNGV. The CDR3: CASSPPWSGGSYEQFF. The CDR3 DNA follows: TGTGCCAGCAGCCCCCCGTGGAGCGGGGGGTCATATGAGCAGTTCTTC.

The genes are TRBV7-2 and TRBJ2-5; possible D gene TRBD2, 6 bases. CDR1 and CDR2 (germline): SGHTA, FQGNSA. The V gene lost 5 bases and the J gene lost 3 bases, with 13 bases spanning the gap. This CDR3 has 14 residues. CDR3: CASSITGSKETQYF. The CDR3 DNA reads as TGTGCCAGCAGCATAACCGGGAGTAAAGAGACCCAGTACTTC.

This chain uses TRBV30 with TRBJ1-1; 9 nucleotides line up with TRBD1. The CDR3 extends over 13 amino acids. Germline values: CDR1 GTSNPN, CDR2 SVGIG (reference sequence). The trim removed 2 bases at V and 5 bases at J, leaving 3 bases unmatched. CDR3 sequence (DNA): TGTGCCTGGAGTTCTGACAGGGGGACTGAAGCTTTCTTT. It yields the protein CAWSSDRGTEAFF. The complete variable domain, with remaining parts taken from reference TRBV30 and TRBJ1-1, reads SQTIHQWPATLVQPVGSPLSLECTVEGTSNPNLYWYRQAAGRGLQLLFYSVGIGQISSEVPQNLSASRPQDRQFILSSKKLLLSDSGFYLCAWSSDRGTEAFFGQGTRLTVV.

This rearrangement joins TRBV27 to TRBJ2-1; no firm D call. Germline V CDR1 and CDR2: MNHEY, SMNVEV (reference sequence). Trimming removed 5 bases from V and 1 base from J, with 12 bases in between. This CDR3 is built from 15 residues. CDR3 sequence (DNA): TGTGCCAGCAGTCGTAGAGGACCGTCCTACAATGAGCAGTTCTTC. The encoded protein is CASSRRGPSYNEQFF.

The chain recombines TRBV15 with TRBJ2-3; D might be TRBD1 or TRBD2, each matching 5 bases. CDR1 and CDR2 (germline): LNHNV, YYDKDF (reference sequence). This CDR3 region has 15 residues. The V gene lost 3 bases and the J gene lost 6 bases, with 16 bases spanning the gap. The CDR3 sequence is CATSSRTGPTDTQYF. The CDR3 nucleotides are TGTGCCACCAGCAGTCGTACGGGACCCACGGATACGCAGTATTTT.

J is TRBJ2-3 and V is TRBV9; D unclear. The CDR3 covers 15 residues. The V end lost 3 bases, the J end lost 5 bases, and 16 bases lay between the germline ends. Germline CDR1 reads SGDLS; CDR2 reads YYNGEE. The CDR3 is CASSDLRSLGDTQYF. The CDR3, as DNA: TGTGCCAGCAGCGACCTAAGGTCTCTGGGAGATACGCAGTATTTT. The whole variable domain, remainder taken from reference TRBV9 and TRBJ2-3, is DSGVTQTPKHLITATGQRVTLRCSPRSGDLSVYWYQQSLDQGLQFLIQYYNGEERAKGNILERFSAQQFPDLHSELNLSSLELGDSALYFCASSDLRSLGDTQYFGPGTRLTVL.

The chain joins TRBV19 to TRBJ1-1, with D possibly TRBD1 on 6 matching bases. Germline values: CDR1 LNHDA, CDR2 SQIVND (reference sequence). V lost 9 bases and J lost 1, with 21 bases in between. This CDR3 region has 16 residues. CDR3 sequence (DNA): TGTGCCAGCAGGCCCTTAAATCGGGGGCAGAACACTGAAGCTTTCTTT. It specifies CASRPLNRGQNTEAFF.

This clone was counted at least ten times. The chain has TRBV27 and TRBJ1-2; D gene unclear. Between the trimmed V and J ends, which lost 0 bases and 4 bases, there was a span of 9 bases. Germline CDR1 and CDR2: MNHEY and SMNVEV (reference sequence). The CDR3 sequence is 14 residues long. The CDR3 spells CASSLSPEVYGYTF. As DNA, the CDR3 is TGTGCCAGCAGTTTATCTCCAGAGGTCTATGGCTACACCTTC.